Shown below are 5 T cell receptor beta chains from a single sample sequenced in a study of blood T cell repertoires in COVID-19. The assay was immunoSEQ multiplex PCR, and TCRdb's table has in-frame clones only and misses some. The sample includes about 190,000 clones, 84% of them seen just once. Sequenced: peripheral blood. The receptors shown here come from a woman between 70 and 85 years old with active or convalescent COVID-19.

This chain uses TRBV9 with TRBJ1-1; D is unclear. V dropped 0 bases and J dropped 1 base, with 10 bases sitting between them. This CDR3 region has 15 residues. From germline, CDR1 is SGDLS and CDR2 YYNGEE. The CDR3 sequence is CASSVGVVRNTEAFF. The CDR3, as DNA: TGTGCCAGCAGCGTAGGAGTGGTACGGAACACTGAAGCTTTCTTT.

This rearrangement joins TRBV15 to TRBJ2-7; the D gene is possibly TRBD2 (5 bases). Germline loops: CDR1 LNHNV, CDR2 YYDKDF (reference sequence). The ends were cut back, 4 bases at V and 7 bases at J, with 17 bases in the middle. The CDR3 has 14 residues. The CDR3 DNA follows: TGTGCCACCAGCATCCTCGGCGGGCGCTGGGAGCAGTACTTC. Its translation: CATSILGGRWEQYF.

Concerning this clone: Other nucleotide sequences from this sample produce the same CDR3. This chain joins TRBV5-1 and TRBJ2-1; D remains unclear. The CDR3 is made up of 14 amino acids. Germline V gene lookup returns CDR1 SGHRS and CDR2 YFSETQ. The V end lost 0 bases, the J end lost 2 bases, and 6 bases lay between the germline ends. The CDR3 loop is CASSLAGTYNEQFF. CDR3 DNA: TGCGCCAGCAGCTTGGCAGGCACCTACAATGAGCAGTTCTTC.

The J gene is TRBJ2-1, the V gene TRBV7-2, with 9 nucleotides matching TRBD2. The trim removed 2 bases at V and 0 bases at J, leaving 5 bases unmatched. CDR3 length equals 17 residues. From germline, CDR1 is SGHTA and CDR2 FQGNSA. The CDR3 DNA is TGTGCCAGCAGCTTACTCGCGGGAGGGTTCTCCTACAATGAGCAGTTCTTC. It translates to CASSLLAGGFSYNEQFF.

This clone was found a few times. J is TRBJ2-2 and V is TRBV7-9; 7 bases map to TRBD2. The germline gives CDR1 SEHNR, CDR2 FQNEAQ (reference sequence). This CDR3 spans 18 amino acids. V trimming: 3 bases; J trimming: 3 bases; junction bases outside the gene matches: 13. As DNA, the CDR3 is TGTGCCAGCAGCTTTCCTGGGGAGGTAGCGGGCTACACCGGGGAGCTGTTTTTT. Residues: CASSFPGEVAGYTGELFF. The full variable domain, completed using reference TRBV7-9 and TRBJ2-2, is DTGVSQNPRHKITKRGQNVTFRCDPISEHNRLYWYRQTLGQGPEFLTYFQNEAQLEKSRLLSDRFSAERPKGSFSTLEIQRTEQGDSAMYLCASSFPGEVAGYTGELFFGEGSRLTVL.